This T cell receptor (beta chain) was captured by sequencing in a study of cytomegalovirus exposure and HLA in healthy donors. The PCR was carried out with 60 Vbeta primers and 13 Jbeta primers. Here immunoSEQ multiplex PCR was the method, and the copy in TCRdb shows in-frame clones only, minus some. The table lists about 160,000 clones, roughly 84% of them singletons. The table lists this clone with a count of one. The CDR3 sequence is 16 residues long. In germline, CDR1 is SEHNR, CDR2 FQNEAQ (reference sequence). V gave up 7 bases and J gave up 4 bases, with 19 bases separating them. Material: PBMCs. The chain carries TRBV7-9 and TRBJ2-2, with D possibly matching TRBD2 (7 bases). The receptor comes from a man between 18 and 35 years old in good health and CMV-seropositive. CDR3 DNA: TGTGCCAGCATCAAGGGGGGGAGGGGCCGCACCGGGGAGCTGTTTTTT. Its protein is CASIKGGRGRTGELFF.